Listed below are T cell receptor beta chains from one sample, sequenced in a study of immune evolution from preneoplasia to lung adenocarcinoma. Data came from immunoSEQ multiplex PCR; TCRdb stores just in-frame clones and leaves some out. The profile shows a few thousand clones, over 80% of them singletons. Sample: FFPE lung adenocarcinoma in situ tissue. These receptors came from a person aged 60-79 years with lung adenocarcinoma. Both conserved end residues are part of each CDR3. A D gene is named only where the DNA matches it firmly. Part of the rows lack a size; the others show once, few, many or a class for expanded clones.

CDR3 DNA,CDR3 protein,V gene,clone size,J gene,D gene
TGTGCCAGCAGTGAAGGTAGCCAGTACAATGAGCAGTTCTTC,CASSEGSQYNEQFF,TRBV2,NA,TRBJ2-1,NA
TGTGCCAGCCGAGGCAGGGAGTCCACCGGGGAGCTGTTTTTT,CASRGRESTGELFF,TRBV6-5,NA,TRBJ2-2,NA
TGTGCCAGCAGATTGGGGGCTTTGGCCACCGGGGAGCTGTTTTTT,CASRLGALATGELFF,TRBV27,once,TRBJ2-2,NA
TGTGCCACCAGCAGAGGGCAGGGCCTCCGGCCTTCACCCCTCCACTTT,CATSRGQGLRPSPLHF,TRBV15,NA,TRBJ1-6,NA
TGTGCCAGCAGTGCGGGGTGGAGCGGCTCCAACACAGATACGCAGTATTTT,CASSAGWSGSNTDTQYF,TRBV25-1,once,TRBJ2-3,NA
TGCGCCAGCAGTCGCGGCTATTCAACCACGGGCCCTCAAGAGACCCAGTACTTC,CASSRGYSTTGPQETQYF,TRBV5-1,NA,TRBJ2-5,NA
TGTGCCAGCAGCTTAGTTTTGGGGTACCAAGAGACCCAGTACTTC,CASSLVLGYQETQYF,TRBV7-9,NA,TRBJ2-5,NA
TGTGCCAGCAGAGAGCCGTCTGATGCTAACACTGAAGCTTTCTTT,CASREPSDANTEAFF,TRBV6-5,NA,TRBJ1-1,NA
TGTGCCAGCAGTGCTTCAGGGGAAGGTACGCAGTATTTT,CASSASGEGTQYF,TRBV6-1,NA,TRBJ2-3,NA
TGTGCCAGCAGCTTACCCCGGGGGGGCGGTTACAATGAGCAGTTCTTC,CASSLPRGGGYNEQFF,TRBV7-8,NA,TRBJ2-1,TRBD2
TGTGCCAGCAGCTTATGGTCTGGGACTGAAGCTTTCTTT,CASSLWSGTEAFF,TRBV7-8,once,TRBJ1-1,NA